Presented here are 5 T cell receptor beta chains from one specimen sequenced in a study of cytomegalovirus exposure and HLA in healthy donors. Primers included in the PCR were 60 Vbeta and 13 Jbeta primers. Some clones are missing from TCRdb's copy, which holds only in-frame ones; the method was immunoSEQ multiplex PCR. The table records about 170,000 clones, 65% to 85% of them present only once. Sequenced input: PBMCs. These TCRs come from a boy aged 2-15 years in good health and CMV-seronegative.

The gene calls are TRBV19 and TRBJ1-6; 7 nucleotides line up with TRBD1. V was clipped by 5 bases and J by 7 bases; unmatched bases: 11. The germline gives CDR1 LNHDA, CDR2 SQIVND (reference sequence). This CDR3 contains 16 residues. CDR3 nucleotides: TGTGCCAGTAGTGCCTCCCGGACAGGTGAAAATTCACCCCTCCACTTT. The encoded protein is CASSASRTGENSPLHF. Full variable domain (outside the CDR3, taken from reference TRBV19 and TRBJ1-6): DGGITQSPKYLFRKEGQNVTLSCEQNLNHDAMYWYRQDPGQGLRLIYYSQIVNDFQKGDIAEGYSVSREKKESFPLTVTSAQKNPTAFYLCASSASRTGENSPLHFGNGTRLTVT.

This chain connects TRBV7-8 to TRBJ2-1; D remains unclear. The V end was cut by 5 bases, the J end by 3 bases, with 20 bases between. CDR3 size: 17 residues. Germline lookup yields CDR1 SGHVS and CDR2 FQNEAQ. The CDR3 spells CASSLTNSLIFYNEQFF. Written as DNA, the CDR3 is TGTGCCAGCAGCCTAACGAACTCCTTAATATTCTACAATGAGCAGTTCTTC.

The chain employs TRBV12-5 and TRBJ1-1; TRBD1 matches at 7 bases. Germline assignment: CDR1 LGHNT and CDR2 FRNRAP. With 4 bases clipped from V and 3 bases from J, the junction kept 5 bases outside the gene matches. This CDR3 has 14 residues. In DNA form, the CDR3 reads TGTGCTAGTGGTTCCGACAGGGAGGACACTGAAGCTTTCTTT. Translated: CASGSDREDTEAFF. The full variable domain, with the rest looked up from reference TRBV12-5 and TRBJ1-1, is DARVTQTPRHKVTEMGQEVTMRCQPILGHNTVFWYRQTMMQGLELLAYFRNRAPLDDSGMPKDRFSAEMPDATLATLKIQPSEPRDSAVYFCASGSDREDTEAFFGQGTRLTVV.

The table lists this clone with a few counts. The V gene is TRBV5-5, the J gene TRBJ2-7; a possible D gene is TRBD1 (6 bases). V lost 4 bases to trimming and J lost 0 bases, with 14 bases between them. Germline V gene sequence: CDR1 SGHKS, CDR2 YYEKEE (reference sequence). This CDR3 comprises 15 residues. The CDR3, as DNA: TGTGCCAGCAGCCGGACAGAGCAAATCTCCTACGAGCAGTACGTC. It yields the protein CASSRTEQISYEQYV.

In its sample, this clone was seen a few times. The gene calls are TRBV14 and TRBJ2-7; TRBD1 matches 10 bases. Per germline, CDR1 SGHDN and CDR2 FVKESK. The CDR3 runs to 15 residues. The V and J ends lost 4 bases and 9 bases, in that order; junction bases with no gene match: 12. The CDR3 sequence: CASSLRGGQGTGQYF. CDR3 DNA sequence: TGTGCCAGCAGCCTGAGGGGGGGACAGGGGACAGGGCAGTACTTC.